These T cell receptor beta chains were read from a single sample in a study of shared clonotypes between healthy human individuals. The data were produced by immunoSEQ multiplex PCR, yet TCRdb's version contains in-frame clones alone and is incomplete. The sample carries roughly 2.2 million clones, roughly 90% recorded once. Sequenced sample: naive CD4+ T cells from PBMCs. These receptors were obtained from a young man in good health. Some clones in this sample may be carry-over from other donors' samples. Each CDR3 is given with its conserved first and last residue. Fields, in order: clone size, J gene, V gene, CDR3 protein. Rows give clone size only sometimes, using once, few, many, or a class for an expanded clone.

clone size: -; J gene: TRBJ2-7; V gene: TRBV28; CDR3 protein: CASSTGSDPYEQYF
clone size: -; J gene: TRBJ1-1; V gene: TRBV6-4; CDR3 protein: CASSAGTANTEAFF
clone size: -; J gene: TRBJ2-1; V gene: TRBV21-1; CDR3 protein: CASSPKDEQFF
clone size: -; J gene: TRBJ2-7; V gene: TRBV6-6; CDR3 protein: CASSYRDRGHYEQYF
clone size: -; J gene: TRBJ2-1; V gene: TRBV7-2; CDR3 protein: CASSLVQISDHEQFF
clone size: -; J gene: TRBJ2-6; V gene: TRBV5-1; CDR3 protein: CASSLGTGDSGANVLTF
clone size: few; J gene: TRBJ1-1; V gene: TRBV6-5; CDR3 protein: CASSPDPRDTEAFF
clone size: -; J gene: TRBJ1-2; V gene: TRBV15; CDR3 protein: CATSGGAVYGYTF
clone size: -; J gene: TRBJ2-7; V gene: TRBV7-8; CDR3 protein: CASTPETPHYEQYF
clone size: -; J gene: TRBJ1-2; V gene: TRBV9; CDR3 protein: CASSVTQSYGYTF
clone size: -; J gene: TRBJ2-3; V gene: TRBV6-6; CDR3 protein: CASSYGQGKTDTQYF
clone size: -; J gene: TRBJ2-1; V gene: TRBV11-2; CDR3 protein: CASSKLGNEQFF
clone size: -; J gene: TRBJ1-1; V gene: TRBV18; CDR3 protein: CASSPNRGNTEAFF
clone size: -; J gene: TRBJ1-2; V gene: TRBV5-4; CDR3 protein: CASSLTIEAIGGYTF
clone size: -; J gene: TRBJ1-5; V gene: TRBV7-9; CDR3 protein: CASSPKEGDNQPQHF
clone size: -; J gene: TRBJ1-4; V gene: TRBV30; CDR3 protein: CAWTEGQGGEKLFF
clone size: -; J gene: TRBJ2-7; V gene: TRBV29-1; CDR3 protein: CSVVRREKSYEQYF
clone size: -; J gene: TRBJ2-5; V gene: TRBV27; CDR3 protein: CASSPRDSYQETQYF
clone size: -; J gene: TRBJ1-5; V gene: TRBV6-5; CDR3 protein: CASSSPSQPQHF
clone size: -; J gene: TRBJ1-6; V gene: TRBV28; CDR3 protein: CASSPPTGGNSPLHF
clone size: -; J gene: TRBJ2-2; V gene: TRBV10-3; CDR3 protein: CAISPDRNTGELFF
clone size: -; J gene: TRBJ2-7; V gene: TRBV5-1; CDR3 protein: CASTFFSGMPTEQYF
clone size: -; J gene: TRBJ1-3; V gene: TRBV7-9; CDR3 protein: CASSLVGRNTIYF
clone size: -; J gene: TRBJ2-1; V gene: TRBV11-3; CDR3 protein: CASSLDFGLAGPREQFF
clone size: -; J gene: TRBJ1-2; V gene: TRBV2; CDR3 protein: CASSGSTGTVSYTF
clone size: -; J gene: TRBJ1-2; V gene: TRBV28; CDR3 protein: CASSKIGAYGYTF
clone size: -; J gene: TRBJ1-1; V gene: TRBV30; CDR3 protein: CAWSPEGTEAFF
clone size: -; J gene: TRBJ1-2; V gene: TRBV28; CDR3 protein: CASSVPGGREGYTF
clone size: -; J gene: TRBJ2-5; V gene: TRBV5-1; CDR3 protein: CASSLAEGQETQYF
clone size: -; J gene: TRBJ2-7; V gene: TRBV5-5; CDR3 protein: CASSLRGTGPHEQYF
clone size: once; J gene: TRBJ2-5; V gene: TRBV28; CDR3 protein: CASSPPGDRQETQYF
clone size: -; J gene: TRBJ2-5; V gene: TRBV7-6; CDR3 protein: CASSSEETQYF